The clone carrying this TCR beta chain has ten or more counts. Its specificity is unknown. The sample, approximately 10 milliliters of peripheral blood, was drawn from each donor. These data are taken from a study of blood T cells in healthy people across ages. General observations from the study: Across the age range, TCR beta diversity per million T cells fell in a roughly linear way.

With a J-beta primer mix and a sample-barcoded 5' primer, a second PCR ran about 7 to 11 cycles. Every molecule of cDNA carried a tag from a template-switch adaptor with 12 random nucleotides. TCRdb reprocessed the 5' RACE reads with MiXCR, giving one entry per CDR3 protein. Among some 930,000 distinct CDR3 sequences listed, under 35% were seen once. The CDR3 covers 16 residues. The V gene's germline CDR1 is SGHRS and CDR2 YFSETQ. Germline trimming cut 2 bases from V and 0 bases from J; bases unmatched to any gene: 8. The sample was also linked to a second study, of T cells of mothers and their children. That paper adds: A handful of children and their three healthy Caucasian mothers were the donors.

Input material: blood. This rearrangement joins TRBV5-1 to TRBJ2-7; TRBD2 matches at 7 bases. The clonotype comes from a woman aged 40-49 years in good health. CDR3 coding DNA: TGCGCCAGCAGCTTCCCCTCGGGCGGGAGCTCCTACGAGCAGTACTTC. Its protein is CASSFPSGGSSYEQYF.